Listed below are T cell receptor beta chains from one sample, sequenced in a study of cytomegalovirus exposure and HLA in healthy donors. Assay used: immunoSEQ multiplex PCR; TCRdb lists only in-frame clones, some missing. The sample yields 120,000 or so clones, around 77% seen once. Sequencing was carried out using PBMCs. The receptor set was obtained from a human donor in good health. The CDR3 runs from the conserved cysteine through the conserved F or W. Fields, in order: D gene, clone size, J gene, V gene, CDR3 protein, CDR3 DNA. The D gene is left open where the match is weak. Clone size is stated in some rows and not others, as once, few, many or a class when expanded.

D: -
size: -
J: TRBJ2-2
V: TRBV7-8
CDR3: CASSLDRGTGELFF
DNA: TGTGCCAGCAGCTTAGATCGGGGCACCGGGGAGCTGTTTTTT

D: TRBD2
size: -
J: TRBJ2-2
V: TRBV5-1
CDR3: CASSVTSARGTGELFF
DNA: TGCGCCAGCAGCGTTACTAGCGCGAGGGGTACCGGGGAGCTGTTTTTT

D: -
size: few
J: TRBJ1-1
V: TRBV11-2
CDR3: CASSLVPQNTEAFF
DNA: TGTGCCAGCAGCTTAGTTCCCCAGAACACTGAAGCTTTCTTT

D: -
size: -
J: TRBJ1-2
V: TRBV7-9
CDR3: CASRKEGGVNHGYTF
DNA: TGTGCCAGCAGAAAGGAGGGAGGGGTTAACCATGGCTACACCTTC

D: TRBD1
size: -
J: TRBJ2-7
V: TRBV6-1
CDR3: CASTRDRASSYEQYF
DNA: TGTGCCAGCACCCGGGACAGGGCGAGCTCCTACGAGCAGTACTTC

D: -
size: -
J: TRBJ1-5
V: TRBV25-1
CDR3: CASSESKTGLNQPQHF
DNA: TGTGCCAGCAGTGAAAGTAAGACGGGACTCAATCAGCCCCAGCATTTT

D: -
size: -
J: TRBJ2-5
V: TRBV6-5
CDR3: CASSYGLAKETQYF
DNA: TGTGCCAGCAGTTACGGTCTAGCGAAAGAGACCCAGTACTTC

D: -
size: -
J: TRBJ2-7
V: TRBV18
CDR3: CASSRTDHYEQYF
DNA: TGTGCCAGCTCCCGAACTGATCATTACGAGCAGTACTTC

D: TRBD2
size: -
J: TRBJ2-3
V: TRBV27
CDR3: CASSYRGGALGDTQYF
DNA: TGTGCCAGCAGTTACCGGGGGGGAGCTCTGGGAGATACGCAGTATTTT

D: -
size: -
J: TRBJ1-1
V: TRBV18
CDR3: CASSAENTEAFF
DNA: TGTGCCAGCTCAGCAGAGAACACTGAAGCTTTCTTT

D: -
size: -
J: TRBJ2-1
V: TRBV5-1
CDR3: CASSRAGQYNEQFF
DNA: TGCGCCAGCAGCCGCGCCGGACAGTACAATGAGCAGTTCTTC

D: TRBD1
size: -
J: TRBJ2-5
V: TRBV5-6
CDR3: CASSLVPDRVWGTQYF
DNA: TGTGCCAGCAGCTTGGTGCCGGACAGGGTTTGGGGGACCCAGTACTTC